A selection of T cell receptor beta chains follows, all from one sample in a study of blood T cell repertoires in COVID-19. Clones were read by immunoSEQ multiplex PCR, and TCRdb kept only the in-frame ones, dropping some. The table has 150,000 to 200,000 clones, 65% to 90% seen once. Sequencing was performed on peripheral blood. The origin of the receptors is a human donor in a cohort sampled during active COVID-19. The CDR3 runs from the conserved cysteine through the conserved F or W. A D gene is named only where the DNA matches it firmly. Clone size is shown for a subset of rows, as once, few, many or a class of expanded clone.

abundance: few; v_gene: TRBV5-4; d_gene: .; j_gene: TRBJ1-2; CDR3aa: CASSLAGEGNYGYTF; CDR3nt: TGTGCCAGCAGCTTGGCGGGAGAGGGGAACTATGGCTACACCTTC
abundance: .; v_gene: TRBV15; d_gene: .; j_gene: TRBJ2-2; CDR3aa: CATSSEGGQVTGELFF; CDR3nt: TGTGCCACCAGCAGCGAGGGGGGGCAGGTCACCGGGGAGCTGTTTTTT
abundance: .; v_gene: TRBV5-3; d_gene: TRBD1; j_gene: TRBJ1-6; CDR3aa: CARSLGQGEYNSPLHF; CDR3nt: TGTGCCAGAAGCCTGGGACAGGGTGAATATAATTCACCCCTCCACTTT
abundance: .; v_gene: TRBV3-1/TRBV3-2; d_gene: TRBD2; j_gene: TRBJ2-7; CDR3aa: CASSQPGLAGGRGQYF; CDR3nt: TGTGCCAGCAGCCAACCAGGACTAGCGGGGGGGCGGGGGCAGTACTTC
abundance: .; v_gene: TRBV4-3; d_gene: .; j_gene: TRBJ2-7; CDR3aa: CASSQEVGRDYEQYF; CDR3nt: TGCGCCAGCAGCCAAGAAGTTGGCAGGGACTACGAGCAGTACTTC
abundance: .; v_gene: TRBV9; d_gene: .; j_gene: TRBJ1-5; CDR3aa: CASSGGDSNQPQHF; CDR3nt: TGTGCCAGCAGCGGGGGAGATAGCAATCAGCCCCAGCATTTT
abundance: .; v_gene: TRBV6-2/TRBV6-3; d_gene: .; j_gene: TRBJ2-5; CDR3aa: CASSYPSVQETQYF; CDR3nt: TGTGCCAGCAGCTATCCTAGCGTTCAAGAGACCCAGTACTTC
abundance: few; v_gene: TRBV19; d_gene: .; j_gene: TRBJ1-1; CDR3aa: CASTNREGNTEAFF; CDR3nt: TGTGCCAGTACCAACAGGGAGGGGAACACTGAAGCTTTCTTT
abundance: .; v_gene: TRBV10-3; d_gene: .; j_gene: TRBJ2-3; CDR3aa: CAGTDSYLTDTQYF; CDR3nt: TGTGCCGGGACGGACAGCTACCTCACAGATACGCAGTATTTT
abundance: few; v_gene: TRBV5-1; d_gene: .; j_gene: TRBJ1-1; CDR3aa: CASSTREGTEAFF; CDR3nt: TGCGCCAGCAGCACCAGGGAGGGCACTGAAGCTTTCTTT
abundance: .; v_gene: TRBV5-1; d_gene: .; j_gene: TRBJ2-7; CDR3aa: CASRDIRAYEQYF; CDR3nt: TGCGCCAGCCGGGACATTCGGGCGTACGAGCAGTACTTC
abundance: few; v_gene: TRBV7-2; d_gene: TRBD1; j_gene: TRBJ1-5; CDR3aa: CASSYRGASNQPQHF; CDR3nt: TGTGCCAGCAGCTACAGGGGAGCCAGCAATCAGCCCCAGCATTTT
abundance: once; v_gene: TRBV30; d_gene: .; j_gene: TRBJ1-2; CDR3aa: CAWDRRDKDNYGYTF; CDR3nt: TGTGCCTGGGACCGCCGGGACAAAGATAACTATGGCTACACCTTC
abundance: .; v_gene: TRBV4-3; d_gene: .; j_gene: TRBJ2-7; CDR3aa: CASSGGHPSYEQYF; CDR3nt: TGCGCCAGCAGCGGGGGACATCCTTCCTACGAGCAGTACTTC
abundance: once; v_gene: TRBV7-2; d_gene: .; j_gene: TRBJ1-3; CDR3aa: CASTPSLFSGNTIYF; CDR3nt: TGTGCCAGCACTCCATCCCTATTCTCTGGAAACACCATATATTTT
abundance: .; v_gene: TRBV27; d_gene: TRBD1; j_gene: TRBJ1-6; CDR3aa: CASSFAGGSYNSPLHF; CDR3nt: TGTGCCAGCAGTTTTGCAGGGGGCTCCTATAATTCACCCCTCCACTTT
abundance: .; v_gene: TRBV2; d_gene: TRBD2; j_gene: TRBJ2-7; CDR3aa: CARLAGDTGEQYF; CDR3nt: TGTGCCAGGCTAGCGGGGGATACGGGCGAGCAGTACTTC
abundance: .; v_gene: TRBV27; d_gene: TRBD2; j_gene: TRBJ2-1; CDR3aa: CASSFLGLALTYNEQFF; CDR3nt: TGTGCCAGCAGTTTCCTTGGACTAGCGCTGACCTACAATGAGCAGTTCTTC
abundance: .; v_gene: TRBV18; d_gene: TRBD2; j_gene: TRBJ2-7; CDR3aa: CASSPIGTSVFEQYF; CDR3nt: TGTGCCAGCTCACCGATAGGGACTAGCGTGTTCGAGCAGTACTTC
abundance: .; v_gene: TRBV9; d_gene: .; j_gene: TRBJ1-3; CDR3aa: CASSRQVSGNTIYF; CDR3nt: TGTGCCAGCAGTAGACAGGTTTCTGGAAACACCATATATTTT
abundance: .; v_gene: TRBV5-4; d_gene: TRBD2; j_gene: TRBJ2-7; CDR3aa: CASSITSGSIYEQYF; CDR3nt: TGTGCCAGCAGCATCACTAGCGGGAGTATCTACGAGCAGTACTTC
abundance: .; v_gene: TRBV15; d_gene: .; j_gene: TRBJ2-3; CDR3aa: CATSRDRGGDTQYF; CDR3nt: TGTGCCACCAGCAGAGATCGCGGTGGAGATACGCAGTATTTT
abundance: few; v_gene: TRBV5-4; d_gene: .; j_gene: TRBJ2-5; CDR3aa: CASSLQSGWETQYF; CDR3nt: TGTGCCAGCAGCCTTCAGTCGGGGTGGGAGACCCAGTACTTC
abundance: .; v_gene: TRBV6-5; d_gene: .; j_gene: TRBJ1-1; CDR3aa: CASSTRGGPEAFF; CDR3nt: TGTGCCAGCAGTACCAGGGGCGGGCCTGAAGCTTTCTTT
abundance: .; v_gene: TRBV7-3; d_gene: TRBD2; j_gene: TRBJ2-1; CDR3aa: CASSWVRGGRDEQFF; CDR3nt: TGTGCCAGCAGCTGGGTGCGGGGGGGCCGCGATGAGCAGTTCTTC
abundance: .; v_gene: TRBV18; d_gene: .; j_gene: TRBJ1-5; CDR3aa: CASSPQRGGDEGQPQHF; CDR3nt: TGTGCCAGCTCACCACAGCGGGGGGGCGATGAGGGACAGCCCCAGCATTTT
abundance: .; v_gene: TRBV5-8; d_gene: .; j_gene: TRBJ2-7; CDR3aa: CASSWTGQSSSYEQYF; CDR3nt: TGTGCCAGCAGCTGGACTGGACAGTCCAGCTCCTACGAGCAGTACTTC
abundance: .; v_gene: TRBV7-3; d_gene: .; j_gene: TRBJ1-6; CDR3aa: CASSSRYNSPLHF; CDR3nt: TGTGCCAGCAGCTCCCGCTATAATTCACCCCTCCACTTT
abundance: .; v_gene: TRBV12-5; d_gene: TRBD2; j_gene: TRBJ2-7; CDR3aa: CASGLPLGLGGREQYF; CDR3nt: TGTGCTAGTGGTTTGCCCCTGGGACTAGGGGGGCGCGAGCAGTACTTC
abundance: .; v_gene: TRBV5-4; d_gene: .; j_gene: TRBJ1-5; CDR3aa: CASSFGGLDQPQHF; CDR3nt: TGTGCCAGCAGCTTTGGGGGGTTGGATCAGCCCCAGCATTTT
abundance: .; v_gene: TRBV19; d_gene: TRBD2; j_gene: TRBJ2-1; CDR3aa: CASSMSEKWVAGGNEQFF; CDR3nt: TGTGCCAGTAGTATGAGCGAAAAATGGGTAGCGGGAGGGAATGAGCAGTTCTTC
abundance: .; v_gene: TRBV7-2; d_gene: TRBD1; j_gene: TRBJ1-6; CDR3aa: CASSPWDREGGSPLHF; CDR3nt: TGTGCCAGCAGCCCCTGGGACAGGGAAGGGGGTTCACCCCTCCACTTT
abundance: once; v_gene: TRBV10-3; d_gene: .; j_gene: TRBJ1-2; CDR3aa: CATEGGGYGYTF; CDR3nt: TGTGCCACCGAAGGAGGTGGCTATGGCTACACCTTC
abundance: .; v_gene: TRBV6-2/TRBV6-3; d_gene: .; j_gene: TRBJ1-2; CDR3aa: CASSYSAEWDTDF; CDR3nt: TGTGCCAGCAGTTACTCCGCTGAGTGGGACACAGACTTC
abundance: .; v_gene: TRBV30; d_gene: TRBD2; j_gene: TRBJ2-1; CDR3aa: CAWSVRAGVLGRQFF; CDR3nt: TGTGCCTGGAGTGTACGAGCGGGAGTCTTGGGTAGGCAGTTCTTC
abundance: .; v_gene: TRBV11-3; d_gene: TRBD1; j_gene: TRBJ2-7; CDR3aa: CASSQGQGYEQYF; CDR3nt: TGTGCCAGCAGCCAGGGACAGGGGTACGAGCAGTACTTC
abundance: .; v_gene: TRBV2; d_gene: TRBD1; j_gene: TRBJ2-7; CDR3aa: CASSVGAGGIYEQYF; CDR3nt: TGTGCCAGCAGTGTAGGGGCAGGGGGCATCTACGAGCAGTACTTC
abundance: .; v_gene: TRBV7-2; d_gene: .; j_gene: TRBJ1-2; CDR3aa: CASSSRGLHGYTF; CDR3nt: TGTGCCAGCAGCTCAAGGGGTCTTCATGGCTACACCTTC
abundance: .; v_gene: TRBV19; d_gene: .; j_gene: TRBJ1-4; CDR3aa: CASSIGREVTNEKLFF; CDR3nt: TGTGCCAGTAGTATTGGCAGGGAGGTGACTAATGAAAAACTGTTTTTT
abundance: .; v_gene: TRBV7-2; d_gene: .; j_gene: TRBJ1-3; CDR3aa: CASSIAFGSPGNTIYF; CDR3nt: TGTGCCAGCAGCATTGCATTTGGCAGTCCTGGAAACACCATATATTTT
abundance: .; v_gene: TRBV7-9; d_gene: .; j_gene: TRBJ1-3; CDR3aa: CASSLRESGNTIYF; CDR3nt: TGTGCCAGCAGTCTGAGGGAGTCTGGAAACACCATATATTTT
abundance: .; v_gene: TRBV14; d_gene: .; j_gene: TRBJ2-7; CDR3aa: CASSPDNLPYEQYF; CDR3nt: TGTGCCAGCAGCCCTGACAACCTACCCTACGAGCAGTACTTC
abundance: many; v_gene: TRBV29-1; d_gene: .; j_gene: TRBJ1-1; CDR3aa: CSDVGKNTEAFF; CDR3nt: TGCAGCGACGTTGGCAAGAACACTGAAGCTTTCTTT
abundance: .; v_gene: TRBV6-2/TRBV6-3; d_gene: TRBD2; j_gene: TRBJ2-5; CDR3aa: CASSSGGAGETQYF; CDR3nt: TGTGCCAGCAGCAGCGGGGGGGCCGGGGAGACCCAGTACTTC
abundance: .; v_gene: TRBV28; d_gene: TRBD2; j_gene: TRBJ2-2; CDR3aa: CASRPPSGRTGELFF; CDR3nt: TGTGCCAGCAGACCCCCTAGCGGGAGAACCGGGGAGCTGTTTTTT
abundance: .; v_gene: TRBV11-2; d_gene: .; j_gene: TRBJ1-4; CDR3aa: CASSLDLAGWEKLFF; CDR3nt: TGTGCCAGCAGCTTAGATCTTGCAGGCTGGGAAAAACTGTTTTTT
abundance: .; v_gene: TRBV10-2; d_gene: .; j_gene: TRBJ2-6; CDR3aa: CASSESGGRGSGANVLTF; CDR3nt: TGCGCCAGCAGTGAGTCGGGAGGACGAGGGTCTGGGGCCAACGTCCTGACTTTC
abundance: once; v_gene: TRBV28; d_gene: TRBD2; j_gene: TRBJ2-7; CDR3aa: CASSLFSSGAYEQYF; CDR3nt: TGTGCCAGCAGTTTATTCTCTAGCGGAGCCTACGAGCAGTACTTC
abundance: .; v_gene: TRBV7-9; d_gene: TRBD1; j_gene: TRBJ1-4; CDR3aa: CASSLTGTGDEKLFF; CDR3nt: TGTGCCAGCAGCTTGACCGGGACAGGGGATGAAAAACTGTTTTTT
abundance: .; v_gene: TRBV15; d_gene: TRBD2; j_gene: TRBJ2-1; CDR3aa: CATSRDPTSDNEQFF; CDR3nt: TGTGCCACCAGCAGAGATCCGACTAGCGACAATGAGCAGTTCTTC
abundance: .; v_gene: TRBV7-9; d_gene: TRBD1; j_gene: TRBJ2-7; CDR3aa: CASSSGTGSYEQYF; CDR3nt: TGTGCCAGCAGCTCCGGGACAGGTTCCTACGAGCAGTACTTC
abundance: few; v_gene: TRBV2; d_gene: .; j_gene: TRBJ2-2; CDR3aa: CASTLGLAGELFF; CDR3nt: TGTGCCAGCACCTTGGGGCTAGCCGGGGAGCTGTTTTTT
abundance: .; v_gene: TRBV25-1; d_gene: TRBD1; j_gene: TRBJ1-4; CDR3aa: CASSGQGRNEKLFF; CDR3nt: TGTGCCAGCAGCGGACAGGGGAGGAATGAAAAACTGTTTTTT
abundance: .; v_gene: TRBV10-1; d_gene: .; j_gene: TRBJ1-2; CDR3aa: CATNRVEGPSGGYTF; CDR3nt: TGCGCCACCAATCGAGTGGAGGGGCCATCCGGTGGCTACACCTTC